This T cell receptor beta chain was documented in a study of blood T cells in healthy people across ages. Using a J-beta primer mix together with a sample-barcoded 5' primer, a second PCR was run for roughly 6 to 12 cycles. One entry per CDR3 protein results from TCRdb running MiXCR on the 5' RACE reads. The sample comprises about 930,000 distinct CDR3 sequences, just under 30% of which are singletons, and 10% rests with the top ten. Regarding this clonotype: One end of the junction does not line up with germline, which may come from a read error.

The CDR3 length is 15 residues. The germline V gene encodes CDR1 SNHLY and CDR2 FYNNEI. These data are also associated with another study on T cells of mothers and their children.

The rearrangement uses TRBV2 and TRBJ2-6; possibly TRBD1 or TRBD2 for D (5 bases each). The TCR originated in a woman aged 40 to 50 in good health. Input material: blood. As DNA, the CDR3 is TGTGCCAGCAGCGAAGGGACCTCTGGGGCCAACGTCCTGACTTTC. Translation: CASSEGTSGANVLTF.